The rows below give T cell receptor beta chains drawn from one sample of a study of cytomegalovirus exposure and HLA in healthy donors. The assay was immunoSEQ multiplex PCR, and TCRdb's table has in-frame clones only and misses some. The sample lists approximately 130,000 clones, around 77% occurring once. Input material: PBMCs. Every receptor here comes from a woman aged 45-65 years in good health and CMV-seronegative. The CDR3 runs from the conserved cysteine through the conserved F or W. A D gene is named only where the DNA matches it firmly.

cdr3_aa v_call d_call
CASSKGLAGLEGGELFF TRBV5-1 TRBD2
CKEGGNEQFF TRBV29-1 TRBD2
CASTPGGNTEAFF TRBV6-5 -
CASSWGGDETQYF TRBV7-9 TRBD2
CASSYYLAGGSLEQFF TRBV6-5 TRBD2
CASSYHSRGGDEKLFF TRBV6-6 -
CASKRRGSYNEQFF TRBV19 -
CASSFGSRGTNTEAFF TRBV7-9 -
CASSHPGLDTNIQFF TRBV4-2 TRBD2
CASSYGQGALNTEAFF TRBV6-5 TRBD1
CATATGLSSNQPQHF TRBV15 -
CASSLGHKQETQYF TRBV27 -
CASSWRDSSALTGELFF TRBV19 -
CASSLISGGGEQFF TRBV7-9 -
CASSYSQGGTGNTIYF TRBV6-5 TRBD1
CASSLGDRTVRTEAFF TRBV5-1 -
CASIMDREKGYTF TRBV6-1 TRBD1
CASSRPGLAGENIQYF TRBV4-2 TRBD2
CASSRRLEVNAEAFF TRBV19 -
CASSQDTRLEQFF TRBV4-2 -
CASSLGRDGTLHF TRBV7-2 -
CASSSYRSEKYQETQYF TRBV28 -
CSARAFSGNTIYF TRBV29-1 -
CASSSQGPGVQETQYF TRBV7-7 TRBD1
CANSYPTGTANEKLFF TRBV6-6 TRBD1
CAWNSGGADTQYF TRBV30 TRBD1
CASSTTGGATEAFF TRBV6-5 TRBD1
CASSRKPTAANYGYTF TRBV19 -
CASSGAGGNYEQYF TRBV5-1 TRBD1